These 15 T cell receptor beta chains came from one sample sequenced in a study of blood T cell repertoires in COVID-19 (dated by TCRdb to 2018 to 2020). Receptor amplification or capture employed the immunoSEQ multiplex PCR assay. TCRdb carries this immuneACCESS record with in-frame sequences only. Its versions omit some clonotypes, under half of them owing to an unresolved V gene in the studies checked, with the rest unexplained. This sample comprises just over 200,000 clones, approximately 84% of them detected only once. The ten largest make up around 6.5% of the sample. Sequenced material: peripheral blood. These receptors came from a man aged 80 or over with acute or convalescent COVID-19.

The chain couples TRBV30 to TRBJ2-1, with D possibly TRBD1 on 6 matching bases. Germline V CDR1 and CDR2: GTSNPN, SVGIG (reference sequence). The CDR3 spans 13 residues. Trimming took off 4 bases at V and 7 bases at J, with 14 bases between the two ends. The CDR3 region has the DNA TGTGCCTGGACTGGACAGCGGAGGAATGAGCAGTTCTTC. This translates into CAWTGQRRNEQFF.

This clone appeared a single time. This chain links TRBV24-1 with TRBJ2-1; possibly TRBD1 for D (6 bases). CDR1 is KGHDR and CDR2 is SFDVKD in the germline V gene. The CDR3 spans 16 residues. V dropped 3 bases and J dropped 2 bases, with 13 bases sitting between them. CDR3 bases: TGTGCCACCAGTGATCCGACAGGTCATCCCTACAATGAGCAGTTCTTC. Amino acids: CATSDPTGHPYNEQFF.

The rearrangement uses TRBV18 and TRBJ1-4, with D possibly matching TRBD1 (5 bases). CDR1 KGHSH and CDR2 LQKENI come from the germline V gene. CDR3 length: 13 amino acids. V gave up 6 bases and J gave up 5 bases, with 10 bases separating them. CDR3 sequence (DNA): TGTGCCAGCTCCCAGGGCCTCAATGAAAAACTGTTTTTT. Its translation is CASSQGLNEKLFF. Variable domain in full (rest from reference TRBV18 and TRBJ1-4): NAGVMQNPRHLVRRRGQEARLRCSPMKGHSHVYWYRQLPEEGLKFMVYLQKENIIDESGMPKERFSAEFPKEGPSILRIQQVVRGDSAAYFCASSQGLNEKLFFGSGTQLSVL.

J is TRBJ2-1 and V is TRBV18; D may be TRBD2 (6 bases). Germline assignment: CDR1 KGHSH and CDR2 LQKENI. Trimming left V 1 base short and J 10 bases short, with 26 bases between. CDR3 length: 18 amino acids. The DNA for the CDR3 is TGTGCCAGCTCACCACGTCAGGATGGTAGCGGAAATCCTTTCGAGCAGTTCTTC. Residues: CASSPRQDGSGNPFEQFF.

The rearrangement links TRBV23-1 to TRBJ1-5; 11 nucleotides line up with TRBD1. TRBV23-1 is treated as an ORF (open reading frame) with a function not yet certain. CDR3 size: 19 residues. With V trimmed by 3 bases and J by 2 bases, 12 bases remained unmatched. The CDR3, as DNA: TGCGCCAGCAGTCACCCGTCGGACAGGGGGCGAGGGGGCAATCAGCCCCAGCATTTT. The encoded protein is CASSHPSDRGRGGNQPQHF.

The CDR3 nucleotides read TGCGCCAGCAGCTTGGCCGGGGGTACCTACAATGAGCAGTTCTTC. Its protein product is CASSLAGGTYNEQFF. The chain recombines TRBV5-1 with TRBJ2-1; maybe TRBD2 (6 bases). There are 15 residues in the CDR3. Deletions cut 0 bases from V and 2 bases from J, with 9 bases between. Germline CDR1 reads SGHRS; CDR2 reads YFSETQ.

This clone was detected only once. The chain employs TRBV12-3 or TRBV12-4 and TRBJ1-5; tentatively, D is TRBD1 (5 bases). The CDR3 covers 12 residues. Trimming pared 6 bases from V and 7 bases from J, leaving 10 bases between. DNA of the CDR3: TGTGCCAGCAGCCCAGGGTCCCAGCCCCAGCATTTT. Its translation is CASSPGSQPQHF.

The chain recombines TRBV3-1 (or the pseudogene TRBV3-2) with TRBJ1-1, with D possibly matching TRBD1 (5 bases). The CDR3 spans 14 residues. Germline assignment: CDR1 LGHDT and CDR2 YNNKEL (reference sequence). Deletions cut 1 base from V and 4 bases from J, with 10 bases between. The CDR3 bases are TGTGCCAGCAGCCAAGTTGGGGGAGGCACTGAAGCTTTCTTT. This codes for CASSQVGGGTEAFF.

The gene calls are TRBV11-2 and TRBJ2-5; 11 bases map to TRBD1. The CDR3 totals 16 residues. After removal of 5 bases from V and 1 base from J, the junction contained 6 bases not matched to a gene. Per the germline V gene, CDR1 is SGHAT and CDR2 is FQNNGV. The CDR3 sequence: CASSGGTGGGQETQYF. The CDR3 coding sequence is TGTGCCAGCAGCGGAGGGACAGGGGGAGGCCAAGAGACCCAGTACTTC.

The V and J genes are TRBV18 and TRBJ1-2; D is perhaps TRBD1 (5 bases). This CDR3 comprises 13 residues. The V gene lost 5 bases and the J gene lost 3 bases, with 10 bases spanning the gap. Germline-derived CDR1 and CDR2 are KGHSH and LQKENI. The CDR3 loop reads CASSDRRDYGYTF. Here the CDR3 DNA reads TGTGCCAGCTCAGATCGCAGGGACTATGGCTACACCTTC.

The CDR3 reads CASSLDLRTGVSWYF. In nucleotides, the CDR3 is TGTGCCAGCAGCTTAGATCTTCGGACAGGGGTTAGTTGGTACTTC. The chain links TRBV11-2 to TRBJ2-5; 9 bases line up with TRBD1. V trimming: 0 bases; J trimming: 13 bases; junction bases outside the gene matches: 12. Germline V gene sequence: CDR1 SGHAT, CDR2 FQNNGV. This CDR3 is 15 amino acids long.

The chain is built from TRBV18 and TRBJ2-5; 7 bases agree with TRBD1. The V segment lost 4 bases and the J segment 5 bases; nucleotides outside the gene matches: 7. This CDR3 has 14 amino acids. Germline values: CDR1 KGHSH, CDR2 LQKENI. The CDR3 loop reads CASSRRQGVETQYF. For the CDR3, the DNA is TGTGCCAGCTCACGTCGACAGGGAGTGGAGACCCAGTACTTC.

The genes are TRBV9 and TRBJ2-3; the match to TRBD1 covers 10 bases. The CDR3 has 16 residues. J lost 4 bases, V lost 3 bases, and 8 bases had no gene match. Germline V gene sequence: CDR1 SGDLS, CDR2 YYNGEE. CDR3 sequence: CASSGQGAFSADTQYF. In nucleotides, the CDR3 is TGTGCCAGCAGCGGACAGGGGGCATTCAGTGCAGATACGCAGTATTTT. Drawing the rest from reference TRBV9 and TRBJ2-3, the complete variable domain is DSGVTQTPKHLITATGQRVTLRCSPRSGDLSVYWYQQSLDQGLQFLIQYYNGEERAKGNILERFSAQQFPDLHSELNLSSLELGDSALYFCASSGQGAFSADTQYFGPGTRLTVL.

The gene calls are TRBV11-3 and TRBJ2-5; 12 bases line up with TRBD2. CDR3 size: 16 residues. The trim removed 1 base at V and 2 bases at J, leaving 2 bases unmatched. CDR1 and CDR2 from the germline V gene are SGHNT and YENEEA. CDR3 loop: CASSLGGTSGQETQYF. Written as DNA, the CDR3 is TGTGCCAGCAGCTTAGGGGGGACTAGCGGGCAAGAGACCCAGTACTTC. The full variable domain, its missing parts supplied by reference TRBV11-3 and TRBJ2-5, is EAGVVQSPRYKIIEKKQPVAFWCNPISGHNTLYWYLQNLGQGPELLIRYENEEAVDDSQLPKDRFSAERLKGVDSTLKIQPAELGDSAVYLCASSLGGTSGQETQYFGPGTRLLVL.

This clone has just one count. The chain links TRBV2 to TRBJ1-2, with D possibly matching TRBD1 (5 bases). CDR1 SNHLY and CDR2 FYNNEI come from the germline V gene. V was shortened by 4 bases and J by 1 base, with 7 bases between the two germline ends. This CDR3 has 13 amino acids. Written as DNA, the CDR3 is TGTGCCAGCAGTGGGGGACTTAACTATGGCTACACCTTC. This gives the protein CASSGGLNYGYTF.